A selection of T cell receptor beta chains follows, all from one sample in a study of blood T cell repertoires in COVID-19. Here immunoSEQ multiplex PCR was the method, and the copy in TCRdb shows in-frame clones only, minus some. The sample lists a few hundred thousand clones; 75% to 90% were seen once. What was sequenced was peripheral blood. Source of these receptors: a man aged 55 to 70 who had recovered from COVID-19. Both conserved end residues are part of each CDR3. A D gene is named only where the DNA matches it firmly. Where a row states a size, it is once, few, many or the class of an expanded clone; other rows omit it.

V	size	D	length	J	DNA	CDR3
TRBV6-1	once	.	14	TRBJ1-6	TGTGCCAGCAGTGATATGTTAGCGAATTCACCCCTCCACTTT	CASSDMLANSPLHF
TRBV28	.	TRBD1	15	TRBJ1-2	TGTGCCAGCAGTTTAGGAGGGGGCGCGAACTATGGCTACACCTTC	CASSLGGGANYGYTF
TRBV5-4	.	.	13	TRBJ2-1	TGTGCCAGCAGCTTGGGAAGTACGGATGAGCAGTTCTTC	CASSLGSTDEQFF
TRBV2	.	TRBD1	18	TRBJ1-5	TGTGCCAGCAGTGAACGTCGGGACAGGGGTTACCACAATCAGCCCCAGCATTTT	CASSERRDRGYHNQPQHF
TRBV9	.	.	16	TRBJ2-1	TGTGCCAGCAGCCCCCGCACCAGGGGCTCCTACAATGAGCAGTTCTTC	CASSPRTRGSYNEQFF
TRBV6-5	.	.	13	TRBJ1-4	TGTGCCAGCAGGAGGAGCCATAATGAAAAACTGTTTTTT	CASRRSHNEKLFF
TRBV6-6	.	TRBD2	16	TRBJ2-1	TGTGCCAGCAGTCGGACTAGCGGGAGTTCCCACAATGAGCAGTTCTTC	CASSRTSGSSHNEQFF
TRBV24-1	.	.	14	TRBJ2-3	TGTGCCACCAGTGACCGAGACGGGACAGATACGCAGTATTTT	CATSDRDGTDTQYF
TRBV19	.	.	15	TRBJ2-3	TGTGCCAGTAGTATATTTCAGGGAAACGCAGATACGCAGTATTTT	CASSIFQGNADTQYF
TRBV28	few	TRBD2	15	TRBJ2-3	TGTGCCAGCAGGTCGCCGGGACTAGGCACAGATACGCAGTATTTT	CASRSPGLGTDTQYF
TRBV30	.	TRBD1	16	TRBJ1-6	TGTGCCTGGAGTGTAGGAACAGGGGGGAGCATTTCACCCCTCCACTTT	CAWSVGTGGSISPLHF
TRBV2	.	TRBD1	13	TRBJ1-1	TGTGCCAGCATGACAGGGGTGGCCACTGAAGCTTTCTTT	CASMTGVATEAFF
TRBV19	.	.	16	TRBJ1-3	TGTGCCAGTAGTATGCGCCAGGGTTCCTCCGGAAACACCATATATTTT	CASSMRQGSSGNTIYF
TRBV7-3	many	TRBD1	15	TRBJ2-2	TGTGCCAGCAGCCCACAGGGGGCGCGAACCGGGGAGCTGTTTTTT	CASSPQGARTGELFF
TRBV19	.	TRBD2	15	TRBJ2-7	TGTGCCAGTAGTACCTATGGCGCGGGGGGGTACGAGCAGTACTTC	CASSTYGAGGYEQYF
TRBV2	few	.	12	TRBJ2-5	TGTGCCAGCAGTGAAAGGGGGCGGGACCCTTACTTC	CASSERGRDPYF
TRBV19	.	.	15	TRBJ2-2	TGTGCCAGTAGTATTACGGGAGCTGGGACCGGGGAGCTGTTTTTT	CASSITGAGTGELFF
TRBV19	.	.	13	TRBJ2-7	TGTGCCAGTGGGGCAGGGGCAGCCTACGAGCAGTACTTC	CASGAGAAYEQYF
TRBV12-5	once	TRBD1	14	TRBJ2-5	TGTGCTAGTGGTTCGACAGGGTGGGGGGAGACCCAGTACTTC	CASGSTGWGETQYF
TRBV30	.	.	18	TRBJ1-2	TGTGCCTGGATGTCTTTCCGAGAATCTAGGGGAATAGGTTACGGCTACACCTTC	CAWMSFRESRGIGYGYTF
TRBV11-1	.	TRBD2	15	TRBJ2-1	TGTGCCAGCAGCTCCCAGCGGGGGGCCTACAATGAGCAGTTCTTC	CASSSQRGAYNEQFF
TRBV3-1/TRBV3-2	.	TRBD1	15	TRBJ2-7	TGTGCCAGCAGCCAAACCGGGACAGGGGGCGCCGAGCAGTACTTC	CASSQTGTGGAEQYF
TRBV7-9	.	.	15	TRBJ1-2	TGTGCCAGCAGCTTAGGCCCTGGAGGTGACTATGGCTACACCTTC	CASSLGPGGDYGYTF